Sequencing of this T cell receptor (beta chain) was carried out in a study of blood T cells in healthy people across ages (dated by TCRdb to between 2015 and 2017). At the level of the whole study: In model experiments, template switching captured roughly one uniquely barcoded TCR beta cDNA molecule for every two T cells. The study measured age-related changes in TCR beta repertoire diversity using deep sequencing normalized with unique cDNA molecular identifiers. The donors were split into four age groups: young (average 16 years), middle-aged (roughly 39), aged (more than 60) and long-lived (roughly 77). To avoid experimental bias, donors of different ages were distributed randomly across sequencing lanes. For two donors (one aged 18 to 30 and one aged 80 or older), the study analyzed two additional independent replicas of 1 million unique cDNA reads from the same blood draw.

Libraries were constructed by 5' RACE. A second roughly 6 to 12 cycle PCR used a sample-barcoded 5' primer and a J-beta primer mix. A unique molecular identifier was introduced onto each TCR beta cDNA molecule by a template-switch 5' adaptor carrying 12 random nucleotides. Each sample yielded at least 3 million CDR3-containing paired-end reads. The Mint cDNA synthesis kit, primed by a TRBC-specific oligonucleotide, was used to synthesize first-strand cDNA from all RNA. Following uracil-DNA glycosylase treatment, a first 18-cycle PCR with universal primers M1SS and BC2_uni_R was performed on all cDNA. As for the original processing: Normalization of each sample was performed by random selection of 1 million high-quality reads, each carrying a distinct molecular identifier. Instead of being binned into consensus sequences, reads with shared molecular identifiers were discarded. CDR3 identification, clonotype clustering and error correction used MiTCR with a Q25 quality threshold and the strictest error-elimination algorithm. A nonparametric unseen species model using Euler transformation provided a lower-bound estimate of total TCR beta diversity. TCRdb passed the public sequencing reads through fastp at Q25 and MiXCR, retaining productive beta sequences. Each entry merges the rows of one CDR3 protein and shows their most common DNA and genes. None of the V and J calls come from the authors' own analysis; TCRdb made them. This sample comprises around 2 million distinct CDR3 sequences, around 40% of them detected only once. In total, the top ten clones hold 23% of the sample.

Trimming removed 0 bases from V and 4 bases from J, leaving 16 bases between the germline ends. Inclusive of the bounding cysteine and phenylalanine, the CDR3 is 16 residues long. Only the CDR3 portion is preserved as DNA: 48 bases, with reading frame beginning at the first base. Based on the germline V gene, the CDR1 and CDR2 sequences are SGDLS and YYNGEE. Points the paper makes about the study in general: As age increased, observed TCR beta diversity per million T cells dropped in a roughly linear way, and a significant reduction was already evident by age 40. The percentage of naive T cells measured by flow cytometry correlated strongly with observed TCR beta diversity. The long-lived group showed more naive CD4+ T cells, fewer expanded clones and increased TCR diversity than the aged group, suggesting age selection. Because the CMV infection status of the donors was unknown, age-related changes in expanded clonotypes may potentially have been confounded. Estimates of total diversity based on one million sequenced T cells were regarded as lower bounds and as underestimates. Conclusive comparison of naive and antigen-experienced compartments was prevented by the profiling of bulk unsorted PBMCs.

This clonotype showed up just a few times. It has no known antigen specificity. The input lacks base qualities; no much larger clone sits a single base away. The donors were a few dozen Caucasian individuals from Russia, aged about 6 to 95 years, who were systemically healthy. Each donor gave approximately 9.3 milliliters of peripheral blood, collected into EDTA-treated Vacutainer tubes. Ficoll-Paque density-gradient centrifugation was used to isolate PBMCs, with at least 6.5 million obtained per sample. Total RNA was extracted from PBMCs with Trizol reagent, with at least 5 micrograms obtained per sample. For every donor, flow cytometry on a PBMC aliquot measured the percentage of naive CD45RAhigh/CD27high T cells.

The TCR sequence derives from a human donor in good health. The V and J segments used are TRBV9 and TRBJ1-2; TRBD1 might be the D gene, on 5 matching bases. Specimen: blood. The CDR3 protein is CASSVAGRGYGYGYTF. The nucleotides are TGTGCCAGCAGCGTAGCGGGTCGGGGGTACGGCTATGGCTACACCTTC.